One and the same sample provided the 10 T cell receptor beta chains below, sequenced in a study of radiation and T cells in renal cell carcinoma. Assay used: immunoSEQ multiplex PCR; TCRdb lists only in-frame clones, some missing. The sample shows 70,000 to 95,000 clones, approximately 83% of them seen only once. Time point of the sample: baseline pretreatment blood. Sample treatment: 15 Gy SBRT to primary tumor, nephrectomy 4 weeks later. Sample: blood, taken from a patient whose treatment included radiotherapy and nephrectomy. The source is a man in his 60s with renal cell carcinoma.

The V gene is TRBV9, the J gene TRBJ2-7; 8 nucleotides line up with TRBD2. V lost 0 bases, J lost 3 bases, and 5 bases stayed unmatched. In germline, CDR1 is SGDLS, CDR2 YYNGEE. The CDR3 is 15 amino acids. The CDR3 sequence is CASSVGWAGGYEQYF. The CDR3, as DNA: TGTGCCAGCAGCGTAGGCTGGGCGGGAGGCTACGAGCAGTACTTC.

The sample holds a few counts of this clone. V is TRBV28 and J is TRBJ2-1, with D possibly matching TRBD2 (5 bases). Germline loops: CDR1 MDHEN, CDR2 SYDVKM. The CDR3 extends over 13 amino acids. V was trimmed by 6 bases and J by 15 bases, leaving 21 bases between them. The CDR3 DNA sequence: TGTGCCAGCAGAGCGGAATCAGGAATTCTCCGGTTCTTC. This gives the protein CASRAESGILRFF.

This clone was found once. The CDR3 region is CASSQAWLAGGNEQFF. In DNA form, the CDR3 reads TGCGCCAGCAGCCAAGCGTGGCTAGCGGGAGGAAATGAGCAGTTCTTC. V gene TRBV4-1 combines with J gene TRBJ2-1, with 11 bases lining up with TRBD2. Germline CDR1 MGHRA, CDR2 YSYEKL. The CDR3 extends over 16 amino acids. V shed 1 base, J shed 7 bases, and the junction held 6 bases outside the gene matches.

The rearrangement joins TRBV4-1 to TRBJ2-7, with D tentatively TRBD2 (6 bases). The CDR3 spans 16 residues. Germline V gene data show CDR1 as MGHRA and CDR2 as YSYEKL. The germline V and J ends were trimmed by 4 bases and 7 bases, with 23 bases remaining between them. The CDR3 loop is CASSPVLGTLPVEQYF. CDR3 DNA: TGCGCCAGCAGCCCAGTTCTAGGGACTCTTCCCGTGGAGCAGTACTTC.

The chain combines TRBV10-2 with TRBJ2-1; 10 bases align to TRBD2. CDR3 length: 15 amino acids. The germline V gene has CDR1 WSHSY and CDR2 SAAADI. J lost 2 bases, V lost 6 bases, and 4 bases had no gene match. Here the CDR3 DNA reads TGCGCCAGCAGGGCCGGGACTAGCGCCTACAATGAGCAGTTCTTC. Protein product: CASRAGTSAYNEQFF.

The chain carries TRBV19 and TRBJ1-1, with D maybe TRBD1 (5 bases). Germline lookup yields CDR1 LNHDA and CDR2 SQIVND (reference sequence). Between the trimmed V and J ends, which lost 3 bases and 2 bases, there was a span of 10 bases. There are 14 residues in the CDR3. CDR3 sequence: CASSIFDRNTEAFF. The CDR3 coding sequence is TGTGCCAGTAGTATTTTTGACAGAAACACTGAAGCTTTCTTT.

This chain connects TRBV15 to TRBJ2-1; TRBD1 aligns across 9 bases. The CDR3 has 15 residues. With 0 bases clipped from V and 8 bases from J, the junction kept 5 bases outside the gene matches. Germline V CDR1 and CDR2: LNHNV, YYDKDF (reference sequence). The CDR3 reads CATSREKGTGYEQFF. CDR3 nucleotide sequence: TGTGCCACCAGCAGAGAAAAAGGGACAGGGTATGAGCAGTTCTTC.

CDR3: CASSLTVQEQFF. The CDR3 DNA follows: TGTGCCAGCAGCTTGACGGTGCAGGAGCAGTTCTTC. The chain recombines TRBV5-6 with TRBJ2-1, with D unresolved. V lost 1 base and J 10 bases, leaving 9 bases between the germline ends. The CDR3 runs to 12 residues. The germline V gene has CDR1 SGHDT and CDR2 YYEEEE.

The J gene is TRBJ2-1, the V gene TRBV10-2; weak D call: TRBD2 (6 bases). The germline V gene has CDR1 WSHSY and CDR2 SAAADI. Trimming shortened V by 6 bases and J by 5 bases, and 17 bases separated the two germline ends. This CDR3 has 15 amino acids. DNA of the CDR3: TGCGCCAGCAGCTACCAGACTAGAGCCGACAATGAGCAGTTCTTC. This gives the protein CASSYQTRADNEQFF.

Concerning this clone: At the DNA level, this CDR3 is encoded by other sequences in the same sample as well. The CDR3 bases are TGTGCCAGCAGTTACGGTGGCTCCTACGAGCAGTACTTC. It is translated as CASSYGGSYEQYF. V is TRBV6-6 and J is TRBJ2-7; D remains ambiguous. V lost 2 bases to trimming and J lost 0 bases, with 5 bases between them. Germline lookup yields CDR1 MNHNY and CDR2 SVGAGI (reference sequence). This CDR3 region has 13 residues.